This TCR beta chain was recovered during a study of cytotoxic CD8 clonotypes in ibrutinib-treated CLL. The V gene's germline CDR1 is SGHRS and CDR2 YFSETQ. The CDR3 loop spans 15 amino acids. Deletions cut 5 bases from V and 0 bases from J, with 9 bases between. Here immunoSEQ multiplex PCR was the method, and the copy in TCRdb shows in-frame clones only, minus some. Of approximately 320,000 clones in the sample, over 55% were seen once. This clone has a handful of counts. The sequenced sample was PBMCs, obtained after 36 months of ibrutinib treatment. This clonotype originated in a human donor with chronic lymphocytic leukemia. J is TRBJ2-6 and V is TRBV5-1; the D is unclear. The CDR3: CASSGFSSGANVLTF. The CDR3 DNA sequence: TGCGCCAGCAGTGGTTTCAGCTCTGGGGCCAACGTCCTGACTTTC.